This record concerns one T cell receptor (beta chain) sequence. The CDR3 spans 12 residues. V shed 8 bases and J shed 5 bases, with 10 bases lying between them. Looked up from germline, CDR1 is LNHNV and CDR2 is YYDKDF (reference sequence). The data derive from a study of patients and donors after allogeneic stem cell transplantation. A single record per CDR3 protein comes from TCRdb applying MiXCR to the RT-PCR reads. The sample contains about 96,000 distinct CDR3 sequences, around 48% of which appear only once. The sequenced material came from blood, either unsorted or a sorted T cell fraction (not recorded which). The rearrangement links TRBV15 to TRBJ1-5, with D maybe TRBD1 (6 bases). The receptor's source is a human donor who was either an allogeneic HSCT recipient or a stem cell or donor lymphocyte infusion donor (not recorded which). It is not recorded whose cells these are; they may come from a transplant donor. The CDR3 nucleotides are TGTGCCACCTCGGGGGCTTATCAGCCCCAGCATTTT. This sequence encodes CATSGAYQPQHF.